In this sample, the clone carrying this T cell receptor (beta chain) turned up many times. Its antigen is unknown. The entry originates in a study of CD8+CD57+ T cells in acquired aplastic anemia. The wider study: 3.2 ug was the average amount of DNA from sorted CD4+ and CD8+ cells. Points from the study as a whole: Levels of CD8+ Simpson's diversity were not significantly distinct in patients versus controls. Under 35 was the count of CD8+ CDR3 sequences that patients shared with controls.

The CDR3 runs to 16 residues. CDR1 is SQVTM, CDR2 ANQGSEA, per germline. Trimming removed 7 bases from V and 0 bases from J, with 18 bases in between. Individuals selected for sequencing had exhibited CD8+CD57+ cell expansion on flow cytometry. Severe acquired aplastic anemia affected all patients. Genomic DNA provided the template from which TCR beta VDJ and CDR3 profiles were obtained. Each CDR3 protein gets one entry after TCRdb re-called the reads with MiXCR. Here the sample spans about 160,000 distinct CDR3 sequences, more than 45% being singletons. The source material was sorted CD4+, CD8+, or CD8+CD57+ T cells (not recorded which) from PBMCs. This clonotype was obtained from a human donor with aplastic anemia. The chain couples TRBV29-1 to TRBJ1-4, with D possibly matching TRBD1 (5 bases). Here the CDR3 DNA reads TGCAGCGCCACCGGGACCCTTTCTGCAACTAATGAAAAACTGTTTTTT. Its protein is CSATGTLSATNEKLFF.